Listed below are T cell receptor beta chains from one sample, sequenced in a study of regulatory T cells in long-lasting Graves disease. TCRdb re-analysed the multiplex PCR reads in MiXCR, keeping a single row per CDR3 protein. The sample consists of approximately 690,000 distinct CDR3 sequences, around 32% of them appearing once. The sequencing here drew on peripheral blood mononuclear cells (PBMCs), taken when the disease was refractory, from a patient treated with antithyroid drugs. The receptors come from a female donor with Graves disease. Both conserved end residues are part of each CDR3. The D gene is left open where the match is weak. Not every row has a clone size; where given, it reads once, few, many or a size class.

. few TRBJ1-2 TRBV5-1 CASSFRTVDGYTF TGCGCCAGCAGCTTTCGAACGGTGGATGGCTACACCTTC
TRBD1 . TRBJ1-1 TRBV28 CASSFLRQGRADEAFF TGTGCCAGCAGCTTTCTCCGACAGGGAAGAGCCGATGAAGCTTTCTTT
. . TRBJ1-1 TRBV11-2 CASSGVQGYGEAFF TGTGCCAGCAGCGGGGTTCAGGGTTATGGTGAAGCTTTCTTT
. few TRBJ1-2 TRBV7-3 CASSAYQGLGYTF TGTGCCAGCAGCGCTTACCAGGGTCTTGGCTACACCTTC
. . TRBJ2-5 TRBV11-2 CASSLRASAFQETQYF TGTGCCAGCAGCCTCCGGGCCAGCGCATTCCAAGAGACCCAGTACTTC
TRBD2 few TRBJ2-3 TRBV12-3/TRBV12-4 CASSFRLAYSDTQYF TGTGCCAGCAGTTTTAGACTAGCTTATTCAGATACGCAGTATTTT
. . TRBJ1-5 TRBV6-1 CAISPGPRGLLSNQPQHF TGTGCCATATCTCCCGGACCCAGGGGCCTCCTTAGCAATCAGCCCCAGCATTTT
TRBD1 many TRBJ1-1 TRBV13 CASSVQGGNTEAFF TGTGCCAGCAGCGTACAGGGGGGGAACACTGAAGCTTTCTTT
. . TRBJ2-1 TRBV27 CASSLIGNEQFF TGTGCCAGCAGTTTAATAGGGAATGAGCAGTTCTTC
. few TRBJ1-4 TRBV29-1 CSARRQLDEKLFF TGCAGCGCCCGACGACAATTGGATGAAAAACTGTTTTTT
. . TRBJ1-5 TRBV2 CASSEMKGGHQPQHF TGTGCCAGCAGTGAAATGAAGGGGGGGCATCAGCCCCAGCATTTT
. few TRBJ2-5 TRBV4-1 CASSHNPPRGGETQYF TGCGCCAGCAGCCACAATCCACCCAGGGGCGGAGAGACCCAGTACTTC
. . TRBJ1-3 TRBV2 CASSYGTGSGNTIYF TGTGCCAGCAGTTACGGGACCGGCTCTGGAAACACCATATATTTT
. few TRBJ1-1 TRBV5-1 CASSLTRQGAEAFF TGCGCCAGCAGCTTGACGCGGCAAGGAGCTGAAGCTTTCTTT
TRBD1 few TRBJ1-1 TRBV6-1 CASKGTGFTEAFF TGTGCCAGCAAAGGGACAGGATTCACTGAAGCTTTCTTT
. . TRBJ1-2 TRBV7-9 CASSLDGRHGYTF TGTGCCAGCAGCTTGGACGGACGGCATGGCTACACCTTC
TRBD1 . TRBJ1-2 TRBV3-1 CASSQVQGKGGYTF TGTGCCAGCAGCCAAGTACAGGGGAAGGGAGGCTACACCTTC
. few TRBJ1-2 TRBV5-5 CASSPQSSNYGYTF TGTGCCAGCAGCCCACAGTCCTCTAACTATGGCTACACCTTC
. . TRBJ1-1 TRBV19 CASIDRGDTEAFF TGTGCCAGTATCGACCGGGGGGACACTGAAGCTTTCTTT
. few TRBJ1-6 TRBV11-2 CASSWTVSNSPLHF TGTGCCAGCAGTTGGACAGTATCTAATTCACCCCTCCACTTT
TRBD1 . TRBJ2-7 TRBV5-1 CASSLVGQDVYEQYF TGCGCCAGCAGCTTGGTTGGACAGGACGTCTACGAGCAGTACTTC
. many TRBJ1-1 TRBV2 CATHQGLNTEAFF TGTGCCACCCACCAGGGGCTGAACACTGAAGCTTTCTTT
. few TRBJ1-6 TRBV6-2/TRBV6-3 CASSYSRKREDAYNSPLHF TGTGCCAGCAGTTACTCTAGGAAGAGAGAGGACGCCTATAATTCACCCCTCCACTTT
TRBD1 many TRBJ1-2 TRBV28 CASSLSGRGRFFGYTF TGTGCCAGCAGTTTATCCGGCAGGGGGCGATTTTTCGGCTACACCTTC
. few TRBJ2-4 TRBV2 CASSGQGGTKNIQYF TGTGCCAGCAGTGGCCAAGGGGGAACCAAAAACATTCAGTACTTC
TRBD2 . TRBJ2-2 TRBV7-2 CASQGLAGGDGELFF TGTGCCAGCCAGGGACTAGCGGGAGGCGACGGGGAGCTGTTTTTT
TRBD1 few TRBJ1-6 TRBV6-1 CASSDDRGKSPLHF TGTGCCAGCAGTGACGACAGGGGGAAATCACCCCTCCACTTT
. once TRBJ1-2 TRBV6-2/TRBV6-3 CASSQSTSRYGYTF TGTGCCAGCAGCCAGTCCACAAGTCGCTATGGCTACACCTTC
TRBD1 many TRBJ1-4 TRBV7-8 CASSLAQGASEKLFF TGTGCCAGCAGCTTAGCACAGGGGGCCAGTGAAAAACTGTTTTTT
TRBD2 . TRBJ2-5 TRBV27 CASSFRAGTQETQYF TGTGCCAGCAGTTTTCGAGCGGGGACCCAAGAGACCCAGTACTTC
. many TRBJ1-4 TRBV6-1 CASSVGGANEKLFF TGTGCCAGCAGTGTCGGAGGGGCTAATGAAAAACTGTTTTTT
. . TRBJ2-1 TRBV19 CASSISLQLYNEQFF TGTGCCAGTAGTATCAGTCTCCAGCTGTACAATGAGCAGTTCTTC
. . TRBJ2-5 TRBV19 CASSAWKETQYF TGTGCCAGTAGTGCCTGGAAAGAGACCCAGTACTTC
. few TRBJ1-1 TRBV9 CASSVAGRANTEAFF TGTGCCAGCAGCGTAGCTGGCAGAGCGAACACTGAAGCTTTCTTT
TRBD1 few TRBJ1-1 TRBV6-1 CASRGTGLAEAFF TGTGCCAGCAGGGGGACAGGTCTAGCTGAAGCTTTCTTT
. . TRBJ1-6 TRBV11-2 CASRPPGRTHSPLHF TGTGCCAGCAGACCCCCGGGACGGACTCATTCACCCCTCCACTTT
. few TRBJ1-1 TRBV29-1 CSVMRNTEAFF TGCAGCGTTATGAGGAACACTGAAGCTTTCTTT
TRBD2 many TRBJ2-5 TRBV2 CASRAGTSGETQYF TGTGCCAGCAGGGCCGGGACTAGCGGGGAGACCCAGTACTTC
TRBD1 many TRBJ1-1 TRBV6-5 CASSYQGGQANTEAFF TGTGCCAGCAGTTATCAAGGGGGACAGGCGAACACTGAAGCTTTCTTT
. . TRBJ1-1 TRBV5-6 CASSLAGLYTEAFF TGTGCCAGCAGCTTGGCAGGGCTCTACACTGAAGCTTTCTTT
TRBD2 . TRBJ2-7 TRBV30 CAWSAGTSGKVEQYF TGTGCCTGGAGTGCTGGGACTAGCGGGAAGGTCGAGCAGTACTTC
. . TRBJ1-4 TRBV9 CASSVGNRGELEKLFF TGTGCCAGCAGCGTAGGGAACCGGGGTGAACTGGAAAAACTGTTTTTT
. . TRBJ2-7 TRBV28 CATLSVFGGYEQYF TGTGCCACCCTGTCGGTGTTCGGTGGTTACGAGCAGTACTTC
TRBD1 few TRBJ2-4 TRBV5-1 CASSVAGGAKNIQYF TGCGCCAGCAGCGTTGCAGGGGGCGCCAAAAACATTCAGTACTTC
. . TRBJ1-3 TRBV3-1 CASSQGRISGNTIYF TGTGCCAGCAGCCAGGGACGGATCTCTGGAAACACCATATATTTT
. . TRBJ1-6 TRBV4-2 CASSQGEVLNSPLHF TGTGCCAGCAGCCAAGGTGAAGTGCTCAATTCACCCCTCCACTTT
. . TRBJ2-2 TRBV7-2 CASSSFDWNTGELFF TGTGCCAGCAGCTCCTTCGACTGGAACACCGGGGAGCTGTTTTTT
TRBD2 . TRBJ2-1 TRBV6-5 CASSYRAGGLLYNEQFF TGTGCCAGCAGTTACCGGGCGGGAGGGCTCCTCTACAATGAGCAGTTCTTC
. few TRBJ1-2 TRBV5-5 CASSLEPGRVWGYTF TGTGCCAGCAGCTTGGAGCCAGGGCGCGTGTGGGGCTACACCTTC
. few TRBJ1-4 TRBV6-1 CASSVAGAGQEKLFF TGTGCCAGCAGTGTGGCCGGGGCAGGGCAGGAAAAACTGTTTTTT
. . TRBJ2-2 TRBV14 CASSQDSGSPRPNTGELFF TGTGCCAGCAGCCAAGATTCCGGCAGCCCGCGACCGAACACCGGGGAGCTGTTTTTT
. . TRBJ2-5 TRBV15 CATSRDLGGEETQYF TGTGCCACCAGCAGAGATCTGGGGGGAGAAGAGACCCAGTACTTC
TRBD1 . TRBJ1-1 TRBV15 CATSPGQGYAEAFF TGTGCCACCAGCCCTGGACAGGGGTACGCTGAAGCTTTCTTT